One sample yielded the 27 T cell receptor beta chains listed below, sequenced in a study of blood T cell repertoires in COVID-19. The data were produced by immunoSEQ multiplex PCR, yet TCRdb's version contains in-frame clones alone and is incomplete. The table records roughly 300,000 clones, 85% to 90% of them present only once. The sample comprised PBMCs or T cells enriched from blood (not recorded which). These receptors came from a man younger than 40 who had recovered from COVID-19.

The chain couples TRBV19 to TRBJ2-5; 7 bases are a match to TRBD1. CDR1 is LNHDA and CDR2 is SQIVND in the germline V gene (reference sequence). Germline trimming cut 5 bases from V and 4 bases from J; bases unmatched to any gene: 7. The CDR3 length is 14 residues. CDR3 in amino acids: CASSLEDRAETQYF. The CDR3 DNA reads as TGTGCCAGTAGTCTGGAAGACAGGGCAGAGACCCAGTACTTC.

The chain is built from TRBV7-8 and TRBJ2-5; D ambiguous. CDR1 and CDR2 (germline): SGHVS, FQNEAQ. This CDR3 comprises 15 residues. V was trimmed by 2 bases and J by 4 bases, leaving 14 bases between them. The CDR3 DNA sequence: TGTGCCAGCAGCTTATTGGCACTATCCAGAGAGACCCAGTACTTC. Residues: CASSLLALSRETQYF.

The chain has TRBV5-1 and TRBJ2-3, with a tentative D call TRBD1 (6 bases). The V end was cut by 3 bases, the J end by 6 bases, with 11 bases between. CDR3 length equals 13 residues. CDR1 is SGHRS, CDR2 YFSETQ, per germline. The CDR3 here is CASSSAQGDTQYF. The CDR3, as DNA: TGCGCCAGCAGCTCTGCCCAGGGGGATACGCAGTATTTT. The whole variable domain, remainder taken from reference TRBV5-1 and TRBJ2-3, is KAGVTQTPRYLIKTRGQQVTLSCSPISGHRSVSWYQQTPGQGLQFLFEYFSETQRNKGNFPGRFSGRQFSNSRSEMNVSTLELGDSALYLCASSSAQGDTQYFGPGTRLTVL.

This chain uses TRBV24-1 with TRBJ2-3, with 8 bases aligning to TRBD2. V was pared by 11 bases and J by 0 bases, with 18 bases of the junction left unmatched. The CDR3 has 18 amino acids. The germline gives CDR1 KGHDR, CDR2 SFDVKD. CDR3 in amino acids: CANEDRRGANSSTDTQYF. The CDR3 region has the DNA TGTGCCAATGAAGATAGGCGGGGGGCAAACTCTAGCACAGATACGCAGTATTTT.

Regarding this clone: This specimen includes other DNA sequences encoding the same CDR3. The V gene is TRBV19, the J gene TRBJ1-2; tentatively, D is TRBD1 (5 bases). Germline V CDR1 and CDR2: LNHDA, SQIVND (reference sequence). The CDR3 spans 12 residues. The V end lost 5 bases, the J end lost 2 bases, and 6 bases lay between the germline ends. CDR3 nucleotides: TGTGCCAGTAGTGGACAAAACTATGGCTACACCTTC. Amino acid sequence: CASSGQNYGYTF.

The CDR3 coding sequence is TGTGCCAGCAGACTGCGGGAGACGGGCGGGGAGCTGTTTTTT. Translated, it gives CASRLRETGGELFF. The chain links TRBV11-3 to TRBJ2-2; 7 bases map to TRBD2. The CDR3 sequence is 14 residues long. CDR1 SGHNT and CDR2 YENEEA come from the germline V gene. The V segment lost 6 bases and the J segment 7 bases; nucleotides outside the gene matches: 8. Full variable domain (missing parts from reference TRBV11-3 and TRBJ2-2): EAGVVQSPRYKIIEKKQPVAFWCNPISGHNTLYWYLQNLGQGPELLIRYENEEAVDDSQLPKDRFSAERLKGVDSTLKIQPAELGDSAVYLCASRLRETGGELFFGEGSRLTVL.

This chain joins TRBV11-2 and TRBJ1-2, with D perhaps matching TRBD1 (6 bases). Looked up from germline, CDR1 is SGHAT and CDR2 is FQNNGV. The V end lost 5 bases, the J end lost 7 bases, and 23 bases lay between the germline ends. CDR3 length equals 16 residues. CDR3 region: CASSPEDSPWYTGYTF. Written as DNA, the CDR3 is TGTGCCAGCAGCCCCGAGGACAGCCCCTGGTATACTGGCTACACCTTC.

The chain employs TRBV7-8 and TRBJ2-7, with 11 nucleotides matching TRBD2. Looked up from germline, CDR1 is SGHVS and CDR2 is FQNEAQ. The junction had 8 bases not matched to a gene; V was cut back by 4 bases and J by 3 bases. This CDR3 is 16 amino acids long. As DNA, the CDR3 is TGTGCCAGCAGCTCGATCCCCGGGACTAGCGGCTACGAGCAGTACTTC. Its translation is CASSSIPGTSGYEQYF.

The CDR3 is CATSDPTYQETQYF. The CDR3 DNA sequence: TGTGCCACCAGTGATCCGACTTACCAAGAGACCCAGTACTTC. This chain links TRBV24-1 with TRBJ2-5; no clear D. Germline CDR1 reads KGHDR; CDR2 reads SFDVKD. The CDR3 runs 14 residues. Between the trimmed V and J ends, which lost 3 bases and 0 bases, there was a span of 7 bases.

The V gene is TRBV19, the J gene TRBJ2-3, with TRBD2 matching over 11 bases. Losses at the gene ends were 6 bases for V and 5 bases for J; bases not matched to a gene: 7. CDR3 length: 15 amino acids. CDR1 and CDR2 from the germline V gene are LNHDA and SQIVND (reference sequence). CDR3 sequence reads: CASSLLAGVGDTQYF. CDR3 nucleotides: TGTGCCAGTAGCCTACTAGCGGGGGTAGGAGATACGCAGTATTTT.

The count of this clone is one. J is TRBJ2-2 and V is TRBV18; 7 bases map to TRBD1. Germline lookup yields CDR1 KGHSH and CDR2 LQKENI. The CDR3 sequence is 15 residues long. Germline trimming cut 1 base from V and 1 base from J; bases unmatched to any gene: 0. The CDR3 bases are TGTGCCAGCTCACCACGACAGGGGAACACCGGGGAGCTGTTTTTT. Residues: CASSPRQGNTGELFF.

The V and J genes are TRBV19 and TRBJ1-5; unclear D gene. This CDR3 region has 13 residues. Germline V gene sequence: CDR1 LNHDA, CDR2 SQIVND (reference sequence). The V and J ends lost 6 bases and 5 bases respectively, with 11 bases between them. The CDR3 loop is CASSDTGDQPQHF. The CDR3 DNA reads as TGTGCCAGTAGCGACACGGGAGATCAGCCCCAGCATTTT.

This clone appeared a few times. The chain employs TRBV4-1 and TRBJ2-7; a weak D match, TRBD2 (6 bases). Germline-derived CDR1 and CDR2 are MGHRA and YSYEKL. V was pared by 0 bases and J by 2 bases, with 14 bases between. The CDR3 totals 16 residues. CDR3 in DNA: TGCGCCAGCAGCCAAGATCCTTACACGGGGGCCTACGAGCAGTACTTC. Translation: CASSQDPYTGAYEQYF.

The chain links TRBV2 to TRBJ1-4; D remains ambiguous. Trimming stripped 8 bases from V and 9 bases from J, with 10 bases between. The CDR3 sequence is 11 residues long. In germline, CDR1 is SNHLY, CDR2 FYNNEI. CDR3 in DNA: TGTGCCAGCCTCGTCGAGAAAAAACTGTTTTTT. Amino acid sequence: CASLVEKKLFF.

The V call is TRBV10-2, the J call TRBJ2-1, with D perhaps TRBD2 (5 bases). V was trimmed by 8 bases and J by 4 bases, leaving 12 bases between them. The CDR3 is 13 amino acids. Germline lookup yields CDR1 WSHSY and CDR2 SAAADI. The CDR3 sequence is CASSLGEYNEQFF. Written as DNA, the CDR3 is TGCGCCAGCTCCCTCGGGGAATACAATGAGCAGTTCTTC.

The V gene is TRBV28, the J gene TRBJ2-1; 11 bases agree with TRBD2. The CDR3 has 14 residues. CDR1 and CDR2 from the germline V gene are MDHEN and SYDVKM. With V trimmed by 3 bases and J by 9 bases, 4 bases remained unmatched. CDR3 protein: CASSFPSGGSEQFF. In DNA form, the CDR3 reads TGTGCCAGCAGTTTTCCTAGCGGGGGGTCTGAGCAGTTCTTC.

For this clone: This could be a read error, since a much larger clone is one nucleotide away. The chain couples TRBV11-2 to TRBJ2-3; D is unclear. The V end lost 2 bases, the J end lost 3 bases, and 3 bases lay between the germline ends. The CDR3 is made up of 12 amino acids. Looked up from germline, CDR1 is SGHAT and CDR2 is FQNNGV. Written as DNA, the CDR3 is TGTGCCAGCAGCTTACCAACAGATACGCAGTATTTT. Translated: CASSLPTDTQYF.

This clone was observed once. The chain carries TRBV15 and TRBJ1-5; TRBD1 matches at 12 bases. The CDR3 runs to 16 residues. V lost 5 bases and J lost 7; bases outside the gene matches: 9. CDR1 is LNHNV and CDR2 is YYDKDF in the germline V gene (reference sequence). CDR3: CATSRGGQGARQPQHF. The DNA of the CDR3 is TGTGCCACCAGCCGAGGGGGACAGGGGGCGCGGCAGCCCCAGCATTTT.

V gene TRBV28 combines with J gene TRBJ1-4; 10 positions match TRBD1. V dropped 6 bases and J dropped 8; count of bases not matched to a gene: 6. This CDR3 region has 14 residues. Germline CDR1 is MDHEN and CDR2 is SYDVKM. The CDR3 reads CASRLETGGEKLFF. CDR3 DNA: TGTGCCAGCAGATTAGAGACAGGGGGCGAAAAACTGTTTTTT.

J is TRBJ2-7 and V is TRBV27; possibly TRBD2 for D (5 bases). Germline CDR1 MNHEY, CDR2 SMNVEV (reference sequence). The V and J ends lost 2 bases and 0 bases respectively, with 11 bases between them. The CDR3 consists of 15 residues. The CDR3 DNA is TGTGCCAGCAGTTTAACCCCGGGGAACTCCTACGAGCAGTACTTC. Protein sequence: CASSLTPGNSYEQYF.

This chain uses TRBV2 with TRBJ2-1, with 7 nucleotides matching TRBD1. CDR1 SNHLY and CDR2 FYNNEI come from the germline V gene. Trimming at V came to 3 bases and at J to 2 bases, leaving 4 bases not matched to a gene. This CDR3 is built from 15 residues. The CDR3 DNA follows: TGTGCCAGCAGTGACCCAGGGGGTCCCTACAATGAGCAGTTCTTC. Amino acids: CASSDPGGPYNEQFF.

V gene TRBV3-1 (or the pseudogene TRBV3-2) combines with J gene TRBJ2-3; 13 bases line up with TRBD2. CDR3 size: 17 residues. After removal of 3 bases from V and 5 bases from J, the junction contained 8 bases not matched to a gene. Germline CDR1 LGHDT, CDR2 YNNKEL (reference sequence). The chain's CDR3 is CASSHRPGLAGLDTQYF. Written as DNA, the CDR3 is TGTGCCAGCAGCCACCGACCGGGACTAGCGGGGTTAGATACGCAGTATTTT.

The rearrangement joins TRBV10-1 to TRBJ1-5, with D perhaps TRBD1 (5 bases). Per germline, CDR1 WNHNN and CDR2 SYGVQD (reference sequence). CDR3 length: 15 amino acids. The V gene lost 7 bases and the J gene lost 3 bases, with 16 bases spanning the gap. The CDR3 DNA sequence: TGCGCCAGCAAGACCCCTGGACACGACAATCAGCCCCAGCATTTT. Translating gives CASKTPGHDNQPQHF.

This chain connects TRBV3-1 (or the pseudogene TRBV3-2) to TRBJ2-7; TRBD2 might be the D (5 bases). V lost 4 bases, J lost 0 bases, and 13 bases lay in between. CDR3 length: 15 residues. Germline V CDR1 and CDR2: LGHDT, YNNKEL (reference sequence). CDR3 coding DNA: TGTGCCAGCAGCCTCCAACGGGGTAGCTCCTACGAGCAGTACTTC. Its protein is CASSLQRGSSYEQYF.

The CDR3 region is CASSYGRQAFF. For the CDR3, the DNA is TGTGCCAGCAGTTACGGCAGGCAAGCTTTCTTT. V is TRBV6-5 and J is TRBJ1-1; D not resolved. Trimming left V 2 bases short and J 9 bases short, with 7 bases between. Germline CDR1 reads MNHEY; CDR2 reads SVGAGI. The CDR3 contains 11 residues.

The table lists this clone with a few counts. The CDR3 nucleotides are TGTGCCAGCAGTTTCTGGAGGGATAATGAAAAACTGTTTTTT. It is translated as CASSFWRDNEKLFF. The J gene is TRBJ1-4, the V gene TRBV28; the D is unclear. This CDR3 is 14 amino acids long. V gave up 3 bases and J gave up 4 bases, with 9 bases separating them. CDR1 is MDHEN, CDR2 SYDVKM, per germline.

The chain links TRBV3-1 (or the pseudogene TRBV3-2) to TRBJ1-6; the match to TRBD1 covers 12 bases. The germline CDR1 and CDR2 sequences are LGHDT and YNNKEL (reference sequence). CDR3 size: 15 residues. V gave up 3 bases and J gave up 10 bases; unmatched junction bases: 4. CDR3 region: CASSQGTGGGSPLHF. Written as DNA, the CDR3 is TGTGCCAGCAGCCAGGGGACAGGGGGCGGCTCACCCCTCCACTTT.